These T cell receptor beta chains were read from a single sample in a study of a mutant IDH1 vaccine in newly diagnosed glioma. Their cognate antigens are unknown. Method: immunoSEQ multiplex PCR; TCRdb's copy keeps in-frame clones and lacks some. The sample comprises 50,000 or so clones, 65% to 85% of which are singletons, and around 4% rests with the top ten. This specimen consisted of PBMCs, obtained from a glioma patient whose treatment included an IDH1 peptide vaccine. Source of these receptors: a woman in her twenties or thirties with glioma. Some clones in this sample may be carry-over from other donors' samples. Both conserved end residues are part of each CDR3. Fields, in order: clone size, J gene, D gene, V gene, CDR3 protein, CDR3 DNA. A D gene is named only where the DNA matches it firmly. Size values are once, few and many counts, or a class for expanded clones, and some rows have none.

abundance: few
j_gene: TRBJ1-2
d_gene: .
v_gene: TRBV30
CDR3aa: CAWSAALGGYGYTF
CDR3nt: TGTGCCTGGAGTGCGGCCCTGGGGGGCTATGGCTACACCTTC

abundance: .
j_gene: TRBJ2-4
d_gene: .
v_gene: TRBV19
CDR3aa: CASSIGPRPTGKGNIQYF
CDR3nt: TGTGCCAGTAGTATAGGGCCCCGCCCCACAGGGAAGGGAAACATTCAGTACTTC

abundance: .
j_gene: TRBJ2-1
d_gene: TRBD2
v_gene: TRBV29-1
CDR3aa: CSASSGSFYNEQFF
CDR3nt: TGCAGCGCATCTAGCGGCTCCTTCTACAATGAGCAGTTCTTC

abundance: .
j_gene: TRBJ2-4
d_gene: .
v_gene: TRBV6-1
CDR3aa: CASWYRAEGKNIQYF
CDR3nt: TGTGCCAGCTGGTACAGGGCGGAGGGCAAAAACATTCAGTACTTC

abundance: .
j_gene: TRBJ1-2
d_gene: .
v_gene: TRBV15
CDR3aa: CATSRDRSEGRAGYTF
CDR3nt: TGTGCCACCAGCAGAGATCGAAGTGAGGGTAGGGCTGGCTACACCTTC

abundance: .
j_gene: TRBJ2-7
d_gene: .
v_gene: TRBV19
CDR3aa: CASSHPGREQYF
CDR3nt: TGTGCCAGTAGTCACCCGGGTCGCGAGCAGTACTTC

abundance: .
j_gene: TRBJ2-7
d_gene: .
v_gene: TRBV11-2
CDR3aa: CASSLVGPYEQYF
CDR3nt: TGTGCCAGCAGCTTAGTCGGCCCCTACGAGCAGTACTTC

abundance: .
j_gene: TRBJ2-5
d_gene: .
v_gene: TRBV9
CDR3aa: CASSVDSSSGETQYF
CDR3nt: TGTGCCAGCAGCGTAGACAGCAGCTCAGGAGAGACCCAGTACTTC

abundance: .
j_gene: TRBJ1-2
d_gene: TRBD1
v_gene: TRBV5-8
CDR3aa: CASSRYPGTGKSYTF
CDR3nt: TGTGCCAGCAGCCGTTATCCCGGGACAGGGAAGAGCTACACCTTC

abundance: .
j_gene: TRBJ2-7
d_gene: .
v_gene: TRBV18
CDR3aa: CASSPRQSKSSADEQYF
CDR3nt: TGTGCCAGCTCCCCTCGACAGTCTAAGTCATCGGCCGACGAGCAGTACTTC

abundance: .
j_gene: TRBJ2-7
d_gene: .
v_gene: TRBV5-4
CDR3aa: CASSSAKAPYEQYF
CDR3nt: TGTGCCAGCAGCTCTGCCAAAGCTCCCTACGAGCAGTACTTC

abundance: .
j_gene: TRBJ2-1
d_gene: .
v_gene: TRBV6-6
CDR3aa: CASSYLITSGVNEQFF
CDR3nt: TGTGCCAGCAGTTACTTAATCACTAGTGGGGTCAATGAGCAGTTCTTC

abundance: .
j_gene: TRBJ2-5
d_gene: .
v_gene: TRBV14
CDR3aa: CASSLRAGEETQYF
CDR3nt: TGTGCCAGCAGCCTTCGGGCAGGAGAAGAGACCCAGTACTTC

abundance: .
j_gene: TRBJ1-5
d_gene: TRBD1
v_gene: TRBV27
CDR3aa: CASSKDRYSNQPQHF
CDR3nt: TGTGCCAGCAGTAAGGACAGGTATAGCAATCAGCCCCAGCATTTT

abundance: .
j_gene: TRBJ2-1
d_gene: TRBD1
v_gene: TRBV6-1
CDR3aa: CASIDTGTVYNEQFF
CDR3nt: TGTGCCAGCATTGACACCGGGACAGTTTATAATGAGCAGTTCTTC

abundance: once
j_gene: TRBJ2-7
d_gene: .
v_gene: TRBV6-1
CDR3aa: CASSPGSGYEQYF
CDR3nt: TGTGCCAGCAGTCCGGGGTCTGGATACGAGCAGTACTTC

abundance: .
j_gene: TRBJ2-5
d_gene: .
v_gene: TRBV30
CDR3aa: CAWSGRGEETQYF
CDR3nt: TGTGCCTGGAGTGGTAGAGGGGAAGAGACCCAGTACTTC

abundance: once
j_gene: TRBJ2-7
d_gene: TRBD2
v_gene: TRBV7-8
CDR3aa: CASSPRGGSYEQYF
CDR3nt: TGTGCCAGCAGTCCTCGGGGGGGGAGCTACGAGCAGTACTTC

abundance: .
j_gene: TRBJ2-4
d_gene: TRBD1
v_gene: TRBV6-1
CDR3aa: CATRQGIAKNIQYF
CDR3nt: TGTGCCACCCGACAGGGTATCGCCAAAAACATTCAGTACTTC

abundance: .
j_gene: TRBJ2-1
d_gene: .
v_gene: TRBV15
CDR3aa: CATRFGNEQFF
CDR3nt: TGTGCCACCCGATTCGGGAATGAGCAGTTCTTC

abundance: .
j_gene: TRBJ2-5
d_gene: TRBD2
v_gene: TRBV2
CDR3aa: CASSESGLAGGPYRETQYF
CDR3nt: TGTGCCAGCAGTGAATCGGGGCTAGCGGGAGGGCCTTATCGAGAGACCCAGTACTTC

abundance: .
j_gene: TRBJ1-1
d_gene: TRBD1
v_gene: TRBV30
CDR3aa: CAWSTGQGNTEAFF
CDR3nt: TGTGCCTGGAGCACCGGACAGGGGAACACTGAAGCTTTCTTT

abundance: .
j_gene: TRBJ1-2
d_gene: .
v_gene: TRBV7-6
CDR3aa: CASSLGNGPLYGYTF
CDR3nt: TGTGCCAGCAGCTTAGGGAATGGACCCCTCTATGGCTACACCTTC

abundance: .
j_gene: TRBJ2-7
d_gene: TRBD1
v_gene: TRBV19
CDR3aa: CASSTGTGSYEQYF
CDR3nt: TGTGCCAGTAGTACTGGGACAGGGTCCTACGAGCAGTACTTC

abundance: .
j_gene: TRBJ2-7
d_gene: .
v_gene: TRBV6-5
CDR3aa: CASSYSGPEPEQYF
CDR3nt: TGTGCCAGCAGTTACTCGGGACCTGAACCCGAGCAGTACTTC

abundance: .
j_gene: TRBJ1-2
d_gene: TRBD1
v_gene: TRBV9
CDR3aa: CASSVAFMDRQVQGDEDGYTF
CDR3nt: TGTGCCAGCAGCGTAGCTTTTATGGACAGGCAGGTGCAGGGGGATGAAGATGGCTACACCTTC

abundance: .
j_gene: TRBJ1-1
d_gene: .
v_gene: TRBV13
CDR3aa: CASSPRPGGDTEAFF
CDR3nt: TGTGCCAGCAGCCCCCGACCTGGGGGGGACACTGAAGCTTTCTTT

abundance: .
j_gene: TRBJ2-7
d_gene: TRBD1
v_gene: TRBV5-1
CDR3aa: CASSLGGQGYEQYF
CDR3nt: TGCGCCAGCAGCTTGGGGGGACAGGGCTACGAGCAGTACTTC

abundance: once
j_gene: TRBJ2-1
d_gene: .
v_gene: TRBV27
CDR3aa: CASSSKPPGVRRDGYNEQFF
CDR3nt: TGTGCCAGCAGTTCAAAACCCCCAGGGGTTCGGCGGGACGGGTACAATGAGCAGTTCTTC

abundance: few
j_gene: TRBJ1-1
d_gene: .
v_gene: TRBV29-1
CDR3aa: CSGLRDGEAFF
CDR3nt: TGCAGCGGACTCCGGGACGGTGAAGCTTTCTTT

abundance: .
j_gene: TRBJ2-7
d_gene: .
v_gene: TRBV30
CDR3aa: CAWSVSTAYEQYF
CDR3nt: TGTGCCTGGAGTGTCAGCACCGCCTACGAGCAGTACTTC

abundance: .
j_gene: TRBJ1-1
d_gene: .
v_gene: TRBV10-2
CDR3aa: CASSRVGGNTEAFF
CDR3nt: TGCGCCAGCAGCAGGGTCGGAGGGAACACTGAAGCTTTCTTT

abundance: .
j_gene: TRBJ2-3
d_gene: TRBD2
v_gene: TRBV7-9
CDR3aa: CASSPREGPTDTQYF
CDR3nt: TGTGCCAGCAGCCCGAGGGAGGGCCCCACAGATACGCAGTATTTT

abundance: .
j_gene: TRBJ1-1
d_gene: .
v_gene: TRBV19
CDR3aa: CASSQVGSELTMNTEAFF
CDR3nt: TGTGCCAGTAGTCAGGTGGGCAGCGAACTTACTATGAACACTGAAGCTTTCTTT

abundance: .
j_gene: TRBJ2-7
d_gene: .
v_gene: TRBV27
CDR3aa: CASSLADKLYEQYF
CDR3nt: TGTGCCAGCAGTTTGGCAGATAAGCTCTACGAGCAGTACTTC

abundance: .
j_gene: TRBJ2-5
d_gene: TRBD2
v_gene: TRBV19
CDR3aa: CASRGEAGETQYF
CDR3nt: TGTGCCAGTCGGGGAGAAGCGGGGGAGACCCAGTACTTC

abundance: .
j_gene: TRBJ1-1
d_gene: .
v_gene: TRBV6-5
CDR3aa: CASIPAGRTEAFF
CDR3nt: TGTGCCAGCATCCCCGCAGGGAGGACTGAAGCTTTCTTT

abundance: .
j_gene: TRBJ1-3
d_gene: .
v_gene: TRBV5-6
CDR3aa: CASLLGNSGNTIYF
CDR3nt: TGTGCCAGCCTATTAGGGAACTCTGGAAACACCATATATTTT

abundance: .
j_gene: TRBJ2-7
d_gene: TRBD2
v_gene: TRBV7-2
CDR3aa: CASSPSGGTYEQYF
CDR3nt: TGTGCCAGCAGCCCTAGCGGTGGGACCTACGAGCAGTACTTC

abundance: .
j_gene: TRBJ2-5
d_gene: .
v_gene: TRBV18
CDR3aa: CASSPLASQETQYF
CDR3nt: TGTGCCAGCTCACCGCTAGCGAGCCAAGAGACCCAGTACTTC

abundance: few
j_gene: TRBJ1-1
d_gene: TRBD1
v_gene: TRBV18
CDR3aa: CASSPSDREAFF
CDR3nt: TGTGCCAGCTCACCATCGGACAGGGAGGCTTTCTTT

abundance: .
j_gene: TRBJ2-7
d_gene: .
v_gene: TRBV11-1
CDR3aa: CASSPAGYEQYF
CDR3nt: TGTGCCAGCAGCCCGGCAGGGTACGAGCAGTACTTC

abundance: .
j_gene: TRBJ1-5
d_gene: .
v_gene: TRBV19
CDR3aa: CASSSRYSNQPQHF
CDR3nt: TGTGCCAGTAGTTCACGTTATAGCAATCAGCCCCAGCATTTT

abundance: few
j_gene: TRBJ2-2
d_gene: .
v_gene: TRBV2
CDR3aa: CASSFARGANTGELFF
CDR3nt: TGTGCCAGCAGCTTCGCGAGGGGGGCGAACACCGGGGAGCTGTTTTTT

abundance: .
j_gene: TRBJ2-2
d_gene: TRBD2
v_gene: TRBV19
CDR3aa: CASSIVGLAGGTGELFF
CDR3nt: TGTGCCAGTAGTATAGTAGGACTAGCGGGAGGGACCGGGGAGCTGTTTTTT

abundance: .
j_gene: TRBJ2-7
d_gene: .
v_gene: TRBV12-5
CDR3aa: CASGLVPPAEQYF
CDR3nt: TGTGCTAGTGGTTTGGTACCCCCCGCCGAGCAGTACTTC

abundance: once
j_gene: TRBJ2-7
d_gene: TRBD2
v_gene: TRBV4-2
CDR3aa: CASSTDGTTQYEQYF
CDR3nt: TGTGCCAGCAGCACCGACGGGACTACACAATACGAGCAGTACTTC

abundance: .
j_gene: TRBJ2-4
d_gene: .
v_gene: TRBV5-5
CDR3aa: CASSVQGVGGGVPMLYF
CDR3nt: TGTGCCAGCAGCGTTCAGGGAGTCGGGGGTGGGGTGCCCATGCTGTACTTC

abundance: few
j_gene: TRBJ2-5
d_gene: .
v_gene: TRBV18
CDR3aa: CASQERGQETQYF
CDR3nt: TGTGCCAGCCAGGAGAGGGGCCAAGAGACCCAGTACTTC

abundance: .
j_gene: TRBJ1-4
d_gene: .
v_gene: TRBV5-6
CDR3aa: CASSLSSGGMTREKLFF
CDR3nt: TGTGCCAGCAGCTTGTCGAGTGGGGGGATGACTCGTGAAAAACTGTTTTTT

abundance: .
j_gene: TRBJ1-2
d_gene: .
v_gene: TRBV7-8
CDR3aa: CASSFLGALTSNYGYTF
CDR3nt: TGTGCCAGCAGCTTTTTGGGTGCCCTCACTTCTAACTATGGCTACACCTTC

abundance: .
j_gene: TRBJ1-6
d_gene: .
v_gene: TRBV7-2
CDR3aa: CASSHGTLDSPLHF
CDR3nt: TGTGCCAGCAGCCACGGGACTTTGGATTCACCCCTCCACTTT

abundance: .
j_gene: TRBJ2-7
d_gene: TRBD1
v_gene: TRBV11-2
CDR3aa: CASSRSTGVEQYF
CDR3nt: TGTGCCAGCAGCAGATCGACAGGGGTCGAGCAGTACTTC

abundance: .
j_gene: TRBJ1-5
d_gene: .
v_gene: TRBV6-1
CDR3aa: CASMAPGGNQPQHF
CDR3nt: TGTGCCAGCATGGCGCCGGGGGGCAATCAGCCCCAGCATTTT

abundance: .
j_gene: TRBJ2-3
d_gene: .
v_gene: TRBV19
CDR3aa: CASSTTGVSTDTQYF
CDR3nt: TGTGCCAGTAGTACAACCGGGGTCAGCACAGATACGCAGTATTTT

abundance: .
j_gene: TRBJ1-5
d_gene: .
v_gene: TRBV30
CDR3aa: CAWNMDTNQPQHF
CDR3nt: TGTGCCTGGAATATGGACACAAATCAGCCCCAGCATTTT

abundance: .
j_gene: TRBJ2-7
d_gene: .
v_gene: TRBV9
CDR3aa: CASSVGGDSSYEQYF
CDR3nt: TGTGCCAGCAGCGTAGGCGGGGACAGTTCCTACGAGCAGTACTTC

abundance: .
j_gene: TRBJ2-1
d_gene: TRBD1
v_gene: TRBV15
CDR3aa: CATSRDIIGQGAWNEQFF
CDR3nt: TGTGCCACCAGCAGAGATATTATTGGGCAGGGGGCGTGGAATGAGCAGTTCTTC

abundance: few
j_gene: TRBJ1-1
d_gene: .
v_gene: TRBV5-6
CDR3aa: CASSLFDRSGTEAFF
CDR3nt: TGTGCCAGCAGCTTGTTCGACCGATCCGGCACTGAAGCTTTCTTT